This passage covers 25 T cell receptor beta chains from one sample sequenced in a study of shared clonotypes between healthy human individuals. Naive CD8 isolation took CD45RO-negative cells positively selected for CCR7 and excluded terminally differentiated effector memory CD45RA+ cells. Measured with immunoSEQ multiplex PCR; TCRdb has only the in-frame clones, and not every one. The sample records hundreds of thousands of clones, about 95% being singletons. Source material: naive CD8+ T cells sorted from blood. Receptors originate from a woman between 25 and 40 years old in good health.

The V gene is TRBV6-1, the J gene TRBJ2-7; TRBD1 might be the D (6 bases). Trimming removed 7 bases at V and 3 bases at J, with 19 bases between. This CDR3 comprises 15 residues. Looked up from germline, CDR1 is MNHNS and CDR2 is SASEGT. The CDR3 reads CASTEPQGTFYEQYF. CDR3 nucleotide sequence: TGTGCCAGCACCGAACCCCAGGGGACCTTCTACGAGCAGTACTTC.

The chain recombines TRBV7-8 with TRBJ2-5; 7 bases are shared with TRBD2. The V gene's germline CDR1 is SGHVS and CDR2 FQNEAQ. The length of the CDR3 is 16 residues. The V segment lost 3 bases and the J segment 1 base; nucleotides outside the gene matches: 8. The CDR3: CASSFGGRASQETQYF. In nucleotides, the CDR3 is TGTGCCAGCAGCTTCGGGGGGAGAGCGAGCCAAGAGACCCAGTACTTC.

The chain has TRBV6-5 and TRBJ2-5; 10 bases are shared with TRBD2. V trimming: 1 base; J trimming: 2 bases; junction bases outside the gene matches: 1. The germline CDR1 and CDR2 sequences are MNHEY and SVGAGI. The CDR3 has 15 residues. In nucleotides, the CDR3 is TGTGCCAGCAGTTACTGGACTAGCGGACAAGAGACCCAGTACTTC. It encodes CASSYWTSGQETQYF.

The V call is TRBV29-1, the J call TRBJ2-3; no definite D call. The germline gives CDR1 SQVTM, CDR2 ANQGSEA. The V end lost 7 bases, the J end lost 0 bases, and 11 bases lay between the germline ends. The CDR3 sequence is 13 residues long. The DNA of the CDR3 is TGCAGCGACAGCGATTATAGCACAGATACGCAGTATTTT. As protein: CSDSDYSTDTQYF.

In DNA form, the CDR3 reads TGTGCCAGCAGTTCGGGGACAGGGGTAAGTCAGCCCCAGCATTTT. This encodes CASSSGTGVSQPQHF. The chain recombines TRBV27 with TRBJ1-5; 10 nucleotides match TRBD1. The CDR3 spans 15 residues. Per the germline V gene, CDR1 is MNHEY and CDR2 is SMNVEV (reference sequence). J was trimmed by 6 bases and V by 4 bases; bases with no gene match: 6.

The chain combines TRBV19 with TRBJ1-2; no clear D gene. The germline gives CDR1 LNHDA, CDR2 SQIVND (reference sequence). V was trimmed by 0 bases and J by 7 bases, leaving 12 bases between them. The CDR3 runs to 14 residues. CDR3 nucleotide sequence: TGTGCCAGTAGTATAGAGCCAGAAATCATTGGCTACACCTTC. Protein product: CASSIEPEIIGYTF.

The chain's CDR3 is CASSYGEGAEAFF. Here the CDR3 DNA reads TGTGCCAGCAGTTATGGAGAGGGCGCTGAAGCTTTCTTT. The chain employs TRBV5-4 and TRBJ1-1; no definite D call. Germline values: CDR1 SGHNT, CDR2 YYREEE (reference sequence). Trimming took off 5 bases at V and 6 bases at J, with 14 bases between the two ends. This CDR3 has 13 amino acids.

As to this clone: The sample contains more than one DNA sequence encoding this CDR3. The chain couples TRBV9 to TRBJ2-3; D remains ambiguous. CDR1 SGDLS and CDR2 YYNGEE come from the germline V gene. This CDR3 contains 12 residues. The ends were cut back, 4 bases at V and 0 bases at J, with 3 bases in the middle. CDR3 in DNA: TGTGCCAGCAGCCCGAGCACAGATACGCAGTATTTT. Translation: CASSPSTDTQYF.

CDR3 bases: TGTGCCAGCAGCATCGGGCAATCCTACGAGCAGTACTTC. It encodes CASSIGQSYEQYF. This chain uses TRBV11-2 with TRBJ2-7, with D hard to call. CDR1 is SGHAT and CDR2 is FQNNGV in the germline V gene. V lost 5 bases to trimming and J lost 1 base, with 9 bases between them. The CDR3 contains 13 residues.

Regarding this clone: The junction and the germline gene differ at one end; a read error may be behind it. The chain links TRBV23-1 to TRBJ2-7; TRBD2 matches 12 bases. TRBV23-1 is an ORF; its function is uncertain. CDR3 length: 18 amino acids. Written as DNA, the CDR3 is TGCGCCAGCAGCCAATCCTCTAGCGGGAGGGAGAGCTCCTACGAGCAGTACTTC. As protein: CASSQSSSGRESSYEQYF.

The chain recombines TRBV9 with TRBJ1-1; 11 positions match TRBD1. This CDR3 contains 17 residues. Germline V gives CDR1 SGDLS, CDR2 YYNGEE. Trimming cost V 4 bases and J 4 bases; bases outside gene matches: 12. CDR3 loop: CASSPRTGGAPSTEAFF. In nucleotides, the CDR3 is TGTGCCAGCAGCCCTCGGACAGGGGGCGCTCCTAGCACTGAAGCTTTCTTT.

The J gene is TRBJ2-7, the V gene TRBV9, with 9 bases that match TRBD1. The CDR3 contains 15 residues. Germline CDR1 and CDR2: SGDLS and YYNGEE. V shed 0 bases and J 5 bases; nucleotides not matched to a gene: 6. CDR3 sequence reads: CASSVEGTGSDEQYF. Here the CDR3 DNA reads TGTGCCAGCAGCGTAGAGGGGACAGGGTCGGACGAGCAGTACTTC. Based on the CDR3 plus reference TRBV9 and TRBJ2-7, the full variable domain is DSGVTQTPKHLITATGQRVTLRCSPRSGDLSVYWYQQSLDQGLQFLIQYYNGEERAKGNILERFSAQQFPDLHSELNLSSLELGDSALYFCASSVEGTGSDEQYFGPGTRLTVT.

Notes on this clone: The identical CDR3 is also encoded by other nucleotide sequences in the sample. The chain combines TRBV6-5 with TRBJ2-5; D uncertain. V lost 0 bases to trimming and J lost 4 bases, with 3 bases between them. The CDR3 runs to 12 residues. Germline values: CDR1 MNHEY, CDR2 SVGAGI. CDR3 coding DNA: TGTGCCAGCAGTTACTCCGGAGAGACCCAGTACTTC. This encodes CASSYSGETQYF.

J is TRBJ1-2 and V is TRBV27; tentatively, D is TRBD1 (6 bases). CDR1 is MNHEY and CDR2 is SMNVEV in the germline V gene (reference sequence). V lost 5 bases, J lost 4 bases, and 20 bases lay in between. This CDR3 spans 16 amino acids. The CDR3 loop is CASSPSTGQLVYGYTF. In nucleotides, the CDR3 is TGTGCCAGCAGTCCCTCGACAGGCCAGCTCGTCTATGGCTACACCTTC.

V and J are TRBV7-8 and TRBJ2-1, with 13 bases matching TRBD2. J was trimmed by 0 bases and V by 2 bases; bases with no gene match: 4. Germline CDR1 is SGHVS and CDR2 is FQNEAQ. This CDR3 region has 18 residues. For the CDR3, the DNA is TGTGCCAGCAGCTTACCCGGGACTAGCGGGATCTCCTACAATGAGCAGTTCTTC. Translating gives CASSLPGTSGISYNEQFF.

The chain couples TRBV28 to TRBJ2-7, with a possible D match to TRBD1 (6 bases). V was trimmed by 4 bases and J by 3 bases, leaving 10 bases between them. The CDR3 is 13 amino acids. Germline values: CDR1 MDHEN, CDR2 SYDVKM. CDR3 protein: CASSYRDDYEQYF. CDR3 DNA sequence: TGTGCCAGCAGTTACAGGGACGACTACGAGCAGTACTTC.

The V and J genes are TRBV7-9 and TRBJ1-1; no clear D gene. V was pared by 5 bases and J by 3 bases, with 16 bases between. CDR3 length: 15 residues. Germline V gives CDR1 SEHNR, CDR2 FQNEAQ (reference sequence). This chain's CDR3 is CASSRNKPVDTEAFF. The CDR3 region has the DNA TGTGCCAGCAGCCGAAATAAGCCCGTGGACACTGAAGCTTTCTTT.

The chain employs TRBV6-5 and TRBJ2-1, with D unclear. CDR1 and CDR2 from the germline V gene are MNHEY and SVGAGI. Trimming stripped 2 bases from V and 1 base from J, with 9 bases between. The CDR3 runs to 15 residues. CDR3 residues: CASSYGVGSYNEQFF. In DNA form, the CDR3 reads TGTGCCAGCAGTTACGGCGTAGGTTCCTACAATGAGCAGTTCTTC.

The chain is built from TRBV5-6 and TRBJ2-1, with D perhaps given as TRBD1 or TRBD2 (5 bases each). CDR3 length equals 15 residues. Trimming shortened V by 5 bases and J by 8 bases, and 20 bases separated the two germline ends. Germline values: CDR1 SGHDT, CDR2 YYEEEE. CDR3 protein: CASSLPGPIFYEQFF. The CDR3, as DNA: TGTGCCAGCAGTCTTCCGGGGCCCATCTTCTATGAGCAGTTCTTC.

This chain uses TRBV19 with TRBJ2-7, with 7 positions matching TRBD1. Germline-derived CDR1 and CDR2 are LNHDA and SQIVND (reference sequence). The CDR3 extends over 14 amino acids. V trimming: 4 bases; J trimming: 4 bases; junction bases outside the gene matches: 7. This chain's CDR3 is CASSTGQASYEQYF. CDR3 sequence (DNA): TGTGCCAGTAGTACTGGACAGGCTTCGTACGAGCAGTACTTC.

This clone came up once. Here the CDR3 reads CASTPGLVQTGELFF. CDR3 sequence (DNA): TGTGCCAGCACCCCGGGACTAGTTCAAACCGGGGAGCTGTTTTTT. The J gene is TRBJ2-2, the V gene TRBV4-2; 8 bases agree with TRBD2. CDR3 size: 15 residues. The V gene's germline CDR1 is LGHNA and CDR2 YNFKEQ. J lost 5 bases, V lost 7 bases, and 9 bases had no gene match.

The rearrangement links TRBV9 to TRBJ2-5, with TRBD2 matching over 10 bases. The CDR3 covers 16 residues. Germline V gene data show CDR1 as SGDLS and CDR2 as YYNGEE. Trimming removed 0 bases from V and 2 bases from J; junction bases left unmatched: 4. CDR3 in DNA: TGTGCCAGCAGCGTAGAGGGACTAGCGTATCAAGAGACCCAGTACTTC. Residues: CASSVEGLAYQETQYF.

V usage is TRBV19 and J usage is TRBJ1-1, with D uncertain. This CDR3 is 16 amino acids long. The V gene's germline CDR1 is LNHDA and CDR2 SQIVND (reference sequence). The germline V and J ends were trimmed by 4 bases and 0 bases, with 15 bases remaining between them. This CDR3 is CASSNVWSVMNTEAFF. CDR3 nucleotides: TGTGCCAGTAGTAACGTATGGTCAGTCATGAACACTGAAGCTTTCTTT.

In its sample, this clone was seen once. The chain joins TRBV2 to TRBJ2-1; D gene uncertain. Trimming pared 6 bases from V and 0 bases from J, leaving 15 bases between. The CDR3 is made up of 16 amino acids. Germline V gene data show CDR1 as SNHLY and CDR2 as FYNNEI. The CDR3, as DNA: TGTGCCAGCAGCCGATCGGAAGTCTCCTCCTACAATGAGCAGTTCTTC. The encoded protein is CASSRSEVSSYNEQFF.

This chain uses TRBV4-1 with TRBJ2-2; D not resolved. Trimming shortened V by 6 bases and J by 2 bases, and 10 bases separated the two germline ends. In germline, CDR1 is MGHRA, CDR2 YSYEKL. This CDR3 is built from 14 residues. CDR3 nucleotides: TGCGCCAGCAGATTTGTGGATAACACCGGGGAGCTGTTTTTT. Encoded protein: CASRFVDNTGELFF.